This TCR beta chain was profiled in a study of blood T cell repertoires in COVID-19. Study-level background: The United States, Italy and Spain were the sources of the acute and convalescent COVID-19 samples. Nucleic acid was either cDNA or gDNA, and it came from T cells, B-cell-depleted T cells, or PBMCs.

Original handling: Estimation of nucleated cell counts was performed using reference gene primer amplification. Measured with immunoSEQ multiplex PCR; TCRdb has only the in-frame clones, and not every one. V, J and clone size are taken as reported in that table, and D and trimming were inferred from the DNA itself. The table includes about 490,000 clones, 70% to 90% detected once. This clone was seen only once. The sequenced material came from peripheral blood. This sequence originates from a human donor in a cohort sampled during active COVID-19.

The CDR3 here is CAWSSGQLNQPQHF. The CDR3 DNA sequence: TGTGCCTGGAGTTCCGGACAACTCAATCAGCCCCAGCATTTT. The chain combines TRBV30 with TRBJ1-5; D is possibly TRBD1 (5 bases). Germline CDR1 reads GTSNPN; CDR2 reads SVGIG (reference sequence). CDR3 size: 14 residues. V was shortened by 2 bases and J by 3 bases, with 11 bases between the two germline ends.